The 26 T cell receptor beta chains below come from one sample, sequenced in a study of shared T cell receptors in the human thymus. Profiled with immunoSEQ multiplex PCR; TCRdb holds only in-frame clones, not every one. The sample has over 650,000 clones, over 75% seen once; the top ten hold over 0.008%. The sample was also reused in another study, on human thymus T cells.

The sequenced material came from thymocytes. These receptor sequences come from a boy under three years old with a congenital heart defect.

The CDR3 spells CASSLAGTSGTDTQYF. As DNA, the CDR3 is TGTGCCAGCAGCTTAGCGGGGACTAGCGGCACAGATACGCAGTATTTT. The chain couples TRBV7-2 to TRBJ2-3, with 10 bases matching TRBD2. CDR3 length: 16 residues. CDR1 SGHTA and CDR2 FQGNSA come from the germline V gene. J was trimmed by 1 base and V by 0 bases; bases with no gene match: 1.

The chain joins TRBV28 to TRBJ1-2; 7 positions match TRBD1. From germline, CDR1 is MDHEN and CDR2 SYDVKM. Germline trimming cut 5 bases from V and 1 base from J; bases unmatched to any gene: 13. The CDR3 totals 17 residues. CDR3 coding DNA: TGTGCCAGCAGTCCCGGACAGGATGGGGGGCATAACTATGGCTACACCTTC. Protein: CASSPGQDGGHNYGYTF.

The chain combines TRBV28 with TRBJ1-2; the match to TRBD1 covers 8 bases. CDR3 length equals 16 residues. Looked up from germline, CDR1 is MDHEN and CDR2 is SYDVKM. The ends lost 5 bases at V and 7 bases at J; junction bases unmatched: 15. As DNA, the CDR3 is TGTGCCAGCAGTCCAAACCCGACAGGGGAATTGCGTGGCTACACCTTC. Its translation is CASSPNPTGELRGYTF.

A single count supports this clone. The chain has TRBV5-1 and TRBJ2-3; 10 bases line up with TRBD2. This CDR3 spans 22 amino acids. From germline, CDR1 is SGHRS and CDR2 YFSETQ. J was trimmed by 0 bases and V by 0 bases; bases with no gene match: 19. CDR3 nucleotides: TGCGCCAGCAGCTTGGGGATACCGGGCGCTAGCGGGAGCGAACCTAGCACAGATACGCAGTATTTT. Translated: CASSLGIPGASGSEPSTDTQYF.

The gene calls are TRBV19 and TRBJ1-2; 7 bases line up with TRBD1. Germline CDR1 and CDR2: LNHDA and SQIVND (reference sequence). This CDR3 comprises 15 residues. Unmatched junction bases numbered 11, after V lost 2 bases and J lost 8 bases. Written as DNA, the CDR3 is TGTGCCAGTAGTATACCCCGACAGGGCAAGCAAGGCTACACCTTC. This codes for CASSIPRQGKQGYTF.

The chain carries TRBV5-1 and TRBJ2-1; TRBD1 aligns across 9 bases. CDR3 length: 15 amino acids. Per the germline V gene, CDR1 is SGHRS and CDR2 is YFSETQ. The V segment lost 4 bases and the J segment 8 bases; nucleotides outside the gene matches: 10. The CDR3, as DNA: TGCGCCAGCAGCAAACCCGGGACAGGGATAGATGAGCAGTTCTTC. Protein product: CASSKPGTGIDEQFF. The full variable domain, with the rest looked up from reference TRBV5-1 and TRBJ2-1, is KAGVTQTPRYLIKTRGQQVTLSCSPISGHRSVSWYQQTPGQGLQFLFEYFSETQRNKGNFPGRFSGRQFSNSRSEMNVSTLELGDSALYLCASSKPGTGIDEQFFGPGTRLTVL.

The V and J genes are TRBV5-8 and TRBJ2-7; 9 bases are shared with TRBD2. V was pared by 1 base and J by 0 bases, with 8 bases of the junction left unmatched. This CDR3 region has 17 residues. CDR1 is SGHTS, CDR2 YDEGEE, per germline. CDR3: CASSLRGRLAASYEQYF. Here the CDR3 DNA reads TGTGCCAGCAGCTTGAGAGGTCGACTAGCGGCCTCCTACGAGCAGTACTTC.

The chain is built from TRBV2 and TRBJ1-3; 8 positions agree with TRBD1. This CDR3 has 15 residues. Germline V gene sequence: CDR1 SNHLY, CDR2 FYNNEI. Trimming cost V 6 bases and J 7 bases; bases outside gene matches: 11. CDR3 amino acids: CASRGGQGWRNTIYF. CDR3 sequence (DNA): TGTGCCAGCAGGGGCGGACAGGGCTGGAGGAACACCATATATTTT.

The chain couples TRBV29-1 to TRBJ2-5; 8 nucleotides line up with TRBD2. Germline V lookup: CDR1 SQVTM, CDR2 ANQGSEA. The CDR3 covers 15 residues. V lost 3 bases, J lost 2 bases, and 8 bases stayed unmatched. The CDR3 region has the DNA TGCAGCGTTGATCGGGCGGGGGGCCTACAAGAGACCCAGTACTTC. Amino acids: CSVDRAGGLQETQYF.

The chain combines TRBV16 with TRBJ1-4; 7 nucleotides align to TRBD1. Germline V gives CDR1 KGHSY, CDR2 FQNENV. The CDR3 is 16 residues long. J was trimmed by 7 bases and V by 3 bases; bases with no gene match: 11. CDR3 nucleotide sequence: TGTGCCAGCAGCCACCAACAGGGGAGAAGGCCTGAAAAACTGTTTTTT. This encodes CASSHQQGRRPEKLFF.

The V and J genes are TRBV5-6 and TRBJ2-6; D unclear. Germline V gene data show CDR1 as SGHDT and CDR2 as YYEEEE. This CDR3 is 17 amino acids long. Trimming took 2 bases from V and 1 from J, leaving 13 bases between them. The CDR3 here is CASSLFLVQSGANVLTF. CDR3 in DNA: TGTGCCAGCAGCTTATTTCTTGTCCAGTCTGGGGCCAACGTCCTGACTTTC.

The table lists this clone with a few counts. The J gene is TRBJ2-3, the V gene TRBV15; a possible D gene is TRBD1 (6 bases). There are 14 residues in the CDR3. CDR1 and CDR2 from the germline V gene are LNHNV and YYDKDF (reference sequence). Trimming stripped 1 base from V and 6 bases from J, with 11 bases between. The CDR3 spells CATSRGQAWDTQYF. CDR3 nucleotides: TGTGCCACCAGCAGAGGACAGGCCTGGGATACGCAGTATTTT.

V usage is TRBV12-5 and J usage is TRBJ2-7; 14 nucleotides align to TRBD2. Germline V gene sequence: CDR1 LGHNT, CDR2 FRNRAP. The CDR3 runs 15 residues. J lost 6 bases, V lost 3 bases, and 4 bases had no gene match. DNA for the CDR3: TGTGCTAGTGGTTTATTGACTAGCGGGAGGGCCGAGCAGTACTTC. Amino acid sequence: CASGLLTSGRAEQYF.

The chain has TRBV4-3 and TRBJ2-7; weak D call: TRBD1 (5 bases). CDR3 length: 20 residues. Germline-derived CDR1 and CDR2 are LGHNA and YSLEER. The V end lost 0 bases, the J end lost 0 bases, and 24 bases lay between the germline ends. For the CDR3, the DNA is TGCGCCAGCAGCCAAGACCTCTCGCCTTCCAGGGCCCCCAGCTCCTACGAGCAGTACTTC. Protein: CASSQDLSPSRAPSSYEQYF.

The count of this clone is one. J is TRBJ2-7 and V is TRBV7-2; 7 bases are a match to TRBD2. CDR1 and CDR2 from the germline V gene are SGHTA and FQGNSA. Losses at the gene ends were 5 bases for V and 3 bases for J; bases not matched to a gene: 7. This CDR3 has 14 residues. CDR3 protein: CASSPGLNFYEQYF. The CDR3, as DNA: TGTGCCAGCAGCCCGGGACTAAATTTCTACGAGCAGTACTTC.

The genes are TRBV15 and TRBJ2-1; possibly TRBD2 for D (6 bases). The CDR3 sequence is 16 residues long. Germline lookup yields CDR1 LNHNV and CDR2 YYDKDF (reference sequence). V lost 0 bases to trimming and J lost 3 bases, with 12 bases between them. CDR3 sequence: CATSRDRLEGYNEQFF. CDR3 DNA sequence: TGTGCCACCAGCAGAGATAGACTAGAGGGCTACAATGAGCAGTTCTTC.

The genes are TRBV5-1 and TRBJ2-5, with D maybe TRBD1 (5 bases). V was pared by 7 bases and J by 0 bases, with 13 bases between. CDR3 size: 14 residues. Germline CDR1 is SGHRS and CDR2 is YFSETQ. The CDR3 protein is CASGQGSDQETQYF. The CDR3 nucleotides are TGCGCCAGCGGGCAGGGAAGCGACCAAGAGACCCAGTACTTC.

This sequence joins TRBV9 and TRBJ2-1, with 7 bases aligning to TRBD2. The V segment lost 0 bases and the J segment 1 base; nucleotides outside the gene matches: 7. The germline V gene encodes CDR1 SGDLS and CDR2 YYNGEE. This CDR3 is 17 amino acids long. CDR3 loop: CASSVAGSGYSYNEQFF. The CDR3 DNA follows: TGTGCCAGCAGCGTAGCCGGTAGCGGGTATTCCTACAATGAGCAGTTCTTC.

This chain connects TRBV4-3 to TRBJ2-5, with unresolved D. Trimming took 0 bases from V and 2 from J, leaving 16 bases between them. CDR1 and CDR2 (germline): LGHNA, YSLEER. This CDR3 has 17 amino acids. The CDR3: CASSQDRVGHLQETQYF. The CDR3, as DNA: TGCGCCAGCAGCCAAGATCGGGTAGGCCACCTGCAAGAGACCCAGTACTTC.

This sequence joins TRBV7-2 and TRBJ2-7, with TRBD1 matching 8 bases. The CDR3 consists of 14 residues. V shed 3 bases, J shed 4 bases, and the junction held 5 bases outside the gene matches. In germline, CDR1 is SGHTA, CDR2 FQGNSA. The DNA for the CDR3 is TGTGCCAGCAGCTTTCTGGACAGGGAGTACGAGCAGTACTTC. This sequence encodes CASSFLDREYEQYF.

This clone was counted once. J is TRBJ1-3 and V is TRBV7-2; D remains unclear. V lost 2 bases to trimming and J lost 7 bases, with 6 bases between them. Germline V lookup: CDR1 SGHTA, CDR2 FQGNSA. The CDR3 extends over 12 amino acids. This CDR3 is CASSLSGNTIYF. CDR3 bases: TGTGCCAGCAGCTTATCGGGTAACACCATATATTTT.

The chain employs TRBV5-1 and TRBJ1-2; D ambiguous. Trimming left V 0 bases short and J 11 bases short, with 8 bases between. Germline CDR1 and CDR2: SGHRS and YFSETQ. The CDR3 runs to 11 residues. DNA for the CDR3: TGCGCCAGCAGCTTGGTTTCAGGTTACACCTTC. Translation: CASSLVSGYTF.

The gene calls are TRBV4-3 and TRBJ2-1, with TRBD2 identical over 12 bases. This CDR3 is 17 amino acids long. V lost 0 bases, J lost 5 bases, and 5 bases stayed unmatched. Looked up from germline, CDR1 is LGHNA and CDR2 is YSLEER. CDR3 sequence: CASSQELGLAGDNEQFF. The CDR3 DNA is TGCGCCAGCAGCCAAGAACTGGGACTAGCGGGTGACAATGAGCAGTTCTTC.

This clone has a handful of counts. The chain employs TRBV4-3 and TRBJ2-2, with TRBD1 matching 12 bases. This CDR3 region has 17 residues. The ends lost 0 bases at V and 7 bases at J; junction bases unmatched: 6. Per germline, CDR1 LGHNA and CDR2 YSLEER. The CDR3 nucleotides are TGCGCCAGCAGCCAAGAGGGGGACAGGGGGCCGGTCGGGGAGCTGTTTTTT. It yields the protein CASSQEGDRGPVGELFF.

The V and J genes are TRBV2 and TRBJ1-2; 9 bases fit TRBD1. V trimming: 10 bases; J trimming: 7 bases; junction bases outside the gene matches: 10. The CDR3 has 13 amino acids. CDR1 and CDR2 from the germline V gene are SNHLY and FYNNEI. This CDR3 is CATPPRQGGGYTF. CDR3 nucleotides: TGTGCCACTCCACCACGACAGGGGGGTGGCTACACCTTC.

This sequence joins TRBV4-3 and TRBJ2-2; D may be TRBD2 (5 bases). The germline gives CDR1 LGHNA, CDR2 YSLEER. The CDR3 loop spans 18 amino acids. Trimming cost V 0 bases and J 2 bases, with 16 bases left between them. The CDR3 sequence is CASSQDPTKRNNTGELFF. Here the CDR3 DNA reads TGCGCCAGCAGCCAAGACCCAACAAAGCGGAATAACACCGGGGAGCTGTTTTTT.